These 3 T cell receptor beta chains were all obtained from the same sample, sequenced in a study of T cells after yellow fever vaccination. One entry per CDR3 protein, called by TCRdb with MiXCR from the 5' RACE reads. The sample yields hundreds of thousands of distinct CDR3 sequences, around 13% seen once. Sequences were derived from CD4+ T cells sorted from PBMCs, sampled 15 days after the yellow fever booster vaccination. These TCRs come from a young man who received the YFV17D yellow fever vaccine.

The rearrangement links TRBV5-1 to TRBJ2-7; the D is unclear. This CDR3 region has 11 residues. The germline V gene has CDR1 SGHRS and CDR2 YFSETQ. V dropped 2 bases and J dropped 5 bases, with 5 bases sitting between them. The CDR3, as DNA: TGCGCCAGCAGCTTCTACGACGAGCAGTACTTC. It codes for CASSFYDEQYF.

As to this clonotype: A much larger clone differs by one base, so this may be a read error. The V call is TRBV6-1, the J call TRBJ2-1; no firm D call. Looked up from germline, CDR1 is MNHNS and CDR2 is SASEGT. Between the trimmed V and J ends, which lost 6 bases and 7 bases, there was a span of 7 bases. The CDR3 is made up of 11 amino acids. The CDR3 bases are TGTGCCAGCAGATCCAGGAATGAGCAGTTCTTC. Translation: CASRSRNEQFF.

The chain has TRBV3-1 and TRBJ2-3; TRBD2 aligns across 13 bases. Germline lookup yields CDR1 LGHDT and CDR2 YNNKEL (reference sequence). The CDR3 runs 15 residues. V lost 2 bases and J lost 6; bases outside the gene matches: 2. This CDR3 reads CASSQPGLAGDTQYF. The DNA of the CDR3 is TGTGCCAGCAGCCAACCGGGACTAGCGGGGGATACGCAGTATTTT.